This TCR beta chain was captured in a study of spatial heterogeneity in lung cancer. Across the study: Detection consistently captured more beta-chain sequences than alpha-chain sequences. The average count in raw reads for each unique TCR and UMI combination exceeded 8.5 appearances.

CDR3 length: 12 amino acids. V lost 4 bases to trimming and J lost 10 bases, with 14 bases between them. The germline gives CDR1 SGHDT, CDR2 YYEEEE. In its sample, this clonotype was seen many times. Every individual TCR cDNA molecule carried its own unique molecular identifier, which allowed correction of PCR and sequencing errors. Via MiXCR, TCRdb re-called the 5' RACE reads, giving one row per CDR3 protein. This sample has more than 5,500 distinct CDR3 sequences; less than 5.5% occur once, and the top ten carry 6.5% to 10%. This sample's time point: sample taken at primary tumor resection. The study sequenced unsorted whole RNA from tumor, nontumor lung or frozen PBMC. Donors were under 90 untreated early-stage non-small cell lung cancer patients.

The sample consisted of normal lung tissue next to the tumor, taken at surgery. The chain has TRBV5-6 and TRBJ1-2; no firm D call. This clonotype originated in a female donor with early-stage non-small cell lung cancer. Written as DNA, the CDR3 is TGTGCCAGCAGCATCGGGGAGCAGGTCTACACCTTC. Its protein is CASSIGEQVYTF.